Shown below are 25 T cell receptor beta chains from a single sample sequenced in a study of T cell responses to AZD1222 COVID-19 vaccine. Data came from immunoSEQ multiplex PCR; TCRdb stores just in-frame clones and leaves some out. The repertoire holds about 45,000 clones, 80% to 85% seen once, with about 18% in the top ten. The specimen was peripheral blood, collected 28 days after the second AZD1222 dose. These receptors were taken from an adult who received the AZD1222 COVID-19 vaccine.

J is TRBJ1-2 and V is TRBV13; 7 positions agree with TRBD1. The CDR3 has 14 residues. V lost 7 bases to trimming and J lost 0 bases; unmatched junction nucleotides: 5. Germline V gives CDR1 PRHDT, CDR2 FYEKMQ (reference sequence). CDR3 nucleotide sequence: TGTGCCAGCACTAGGACAGGATCTAACTATGGCTACACCTTC. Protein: CASTRTGSNYGYTF.

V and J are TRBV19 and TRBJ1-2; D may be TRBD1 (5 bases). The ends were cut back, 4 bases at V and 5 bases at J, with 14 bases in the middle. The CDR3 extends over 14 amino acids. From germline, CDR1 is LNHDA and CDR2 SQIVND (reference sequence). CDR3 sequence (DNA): TGTGCCAGTAGTAGAAGCGGGACGGATTATGGCTACACCTTC. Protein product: CASSRSGTDYGYTF.

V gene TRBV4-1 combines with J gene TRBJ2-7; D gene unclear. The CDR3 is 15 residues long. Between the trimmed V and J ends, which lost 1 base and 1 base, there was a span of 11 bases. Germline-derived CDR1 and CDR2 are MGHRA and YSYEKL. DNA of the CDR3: TGCGCCAGCAGCCAAGGCGTGTTCCCTTCCTACGAGCAGTACTTC. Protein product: CASSQGVFPSYEQYF.

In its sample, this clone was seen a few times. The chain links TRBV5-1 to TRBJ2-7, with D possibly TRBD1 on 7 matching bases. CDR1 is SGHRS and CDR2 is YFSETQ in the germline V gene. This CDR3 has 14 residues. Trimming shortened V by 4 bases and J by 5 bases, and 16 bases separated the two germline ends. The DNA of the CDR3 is TGCGCCAGCAGCCTTGCCAGGGGGAGGAACGAGCAGTACTTC. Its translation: CASSLARGRNEQYF.

The CDR3 DNA reads as TGTGCCAGCAGTTTATCCGGGACGCCTCTCTACACCTTC. The encoded protein is CASSLSGTPLYTF. The chain couples TRBV12-3 or TRBV12-4 to TRBJ1-2; D might be TRBD1 (5 bases). V gave up 2 bases and J gave up 10 bases, with 14 bases separating them. The length of the CDR3 is 13 residues.

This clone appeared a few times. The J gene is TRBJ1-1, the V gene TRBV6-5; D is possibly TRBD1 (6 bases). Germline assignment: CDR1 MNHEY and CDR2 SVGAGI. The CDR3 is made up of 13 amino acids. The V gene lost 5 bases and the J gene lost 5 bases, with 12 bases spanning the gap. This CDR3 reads CASSLQGSTEAFF. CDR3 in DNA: TGTGCCAGCAGTCTACAGGGTAGTACTGAAGCTTTCTTT.

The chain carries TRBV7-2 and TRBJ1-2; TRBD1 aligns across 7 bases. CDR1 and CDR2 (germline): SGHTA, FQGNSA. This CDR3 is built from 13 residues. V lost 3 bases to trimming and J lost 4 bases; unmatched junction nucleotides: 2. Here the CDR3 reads CASSLTGPYGYTF. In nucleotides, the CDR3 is TGTGCCAGCAGCTTGACAGGGCCCTATGGCTACACCTTC. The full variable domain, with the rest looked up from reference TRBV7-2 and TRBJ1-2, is GAGVSQSPSNKVTEKGKDVELRCDPISGHTALYWYRQSLGQGLEFLIYFQGNSAPDKSGLPSDRFSAERTGGSVSTLTIQRTQQEDSAVYLCASSLTGPYGYTFGSGTRLTVV.

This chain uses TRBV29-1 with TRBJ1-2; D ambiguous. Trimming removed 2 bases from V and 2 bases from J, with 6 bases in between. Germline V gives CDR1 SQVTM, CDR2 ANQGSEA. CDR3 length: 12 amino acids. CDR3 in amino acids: CSVELGNYGYTF. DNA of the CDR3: TGCAGCGTTGAATTGGGAAACTATGGCTACACCTTC.

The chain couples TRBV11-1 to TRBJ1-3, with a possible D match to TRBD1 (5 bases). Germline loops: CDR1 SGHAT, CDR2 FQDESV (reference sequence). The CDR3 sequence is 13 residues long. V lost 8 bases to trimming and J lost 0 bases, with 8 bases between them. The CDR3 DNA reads TGTGCCAGCTCGACAGTCTCTGGAAACACCATATATTTT. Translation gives CASSTVSGNTIYF.

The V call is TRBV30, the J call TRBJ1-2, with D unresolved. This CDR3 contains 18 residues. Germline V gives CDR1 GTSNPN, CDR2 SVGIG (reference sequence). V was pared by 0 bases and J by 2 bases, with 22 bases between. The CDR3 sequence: CAWSVRSLSGGLNYGYTF. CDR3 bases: TGTGCCTGGAGTGTACGAAGCTTGTCGGGCGGACTCAACTATGGCTACACCTTC. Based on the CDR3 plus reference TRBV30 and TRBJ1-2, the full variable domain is SQTIHQWPATLVQPVGSPLSLECTVEGTSNPNLYWYRQAAGRGLQLLFYSVGIGQISSEVPQNLSASRPQDRQFILSSKKLLLSDSGFYLCAWSVRSLSGGLNYGYTFGSGTRLTVV.

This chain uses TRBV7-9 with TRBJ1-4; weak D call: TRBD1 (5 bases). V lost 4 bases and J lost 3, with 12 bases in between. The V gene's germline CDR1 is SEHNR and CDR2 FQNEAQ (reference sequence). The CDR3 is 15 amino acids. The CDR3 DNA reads TGTGCCAGCAGCTCTGCCGGGGCCTCTAATGAAAAACTGTTTTTT. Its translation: CASSSAGASNEKLFF.

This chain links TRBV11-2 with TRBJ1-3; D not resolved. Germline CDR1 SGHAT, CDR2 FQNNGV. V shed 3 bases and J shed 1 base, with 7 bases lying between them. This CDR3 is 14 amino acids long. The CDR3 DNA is TGTGCCAGCAGCTTTGGGGAGTCTGGAAACACCATATATTTT. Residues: CASSFGESGNTIYF.

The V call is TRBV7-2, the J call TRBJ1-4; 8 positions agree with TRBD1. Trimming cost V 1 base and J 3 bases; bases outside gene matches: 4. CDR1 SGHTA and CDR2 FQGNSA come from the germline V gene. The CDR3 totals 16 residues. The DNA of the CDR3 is TGTGCCAGCAGCTTAGTTGGACAGGGTTCTAATGAAAAACTGTTTTTT. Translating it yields CASSLVGQGSNEKLFF.

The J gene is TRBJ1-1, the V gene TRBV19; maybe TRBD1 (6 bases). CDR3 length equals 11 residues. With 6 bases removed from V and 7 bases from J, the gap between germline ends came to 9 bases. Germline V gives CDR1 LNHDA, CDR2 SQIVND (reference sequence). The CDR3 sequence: CASRKDSEAFF. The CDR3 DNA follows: TGTGCCAGTAGAAAGGACAGTGAAGCTTTCTTT.

The CDR3 spells CASSIGGGGGQETQYF. The CDR3 DNA reads as TGTGCCAGTAGTATAGGGGGGGGAGGAGGACAAGAGACCCAGTACTTC. The rearrangement joins TRBV19 to TRBJ2-5; 7 positions match TRBD2. V lost 1 base to trimming and J lost 2 bases; unmatched junction nucleotides: 7. This CDR3 has 16 amino acids. Germline V lookup: CDR1 LNHDA, CDR2 SQIVND (reference sequence).

The CDR3 DNA reads as TGTGCCAGTAGTCCTCGGGACCAAAACCAAGATACGCAGTATTTT. Its protein is CASSPRDQNQDTQYF. The rearrangement links TRBV19 to TRBJ2-3; either TRBD1 or TRBD2 may supply D (5 bases each). V gave up 5 bases and J gave up 5 bases, with 17 bases separating them. Germline CDR1 LNHDA, CDR2 SQIVND (reference sequence). The CDR3 length is 15 residues.

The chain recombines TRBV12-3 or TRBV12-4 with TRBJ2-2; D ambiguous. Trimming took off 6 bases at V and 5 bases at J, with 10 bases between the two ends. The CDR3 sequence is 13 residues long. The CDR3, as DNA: TGTGCCAGCAGCTTTTCGTCAACCGGGGAGCTGTTTTTT. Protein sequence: CASSFSSTGELFF.

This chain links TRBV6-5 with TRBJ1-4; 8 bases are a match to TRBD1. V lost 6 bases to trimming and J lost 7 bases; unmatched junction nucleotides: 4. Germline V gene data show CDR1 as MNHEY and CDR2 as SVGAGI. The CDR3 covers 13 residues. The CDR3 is CASSRTGGEKLFF. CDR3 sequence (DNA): TGTGCCAGCAGCCGAACAGGGGGTGAAAAACTGTTTTTT.

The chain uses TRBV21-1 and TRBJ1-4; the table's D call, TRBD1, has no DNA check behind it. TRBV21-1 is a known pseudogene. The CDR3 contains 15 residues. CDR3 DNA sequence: TGTGCCAGCAGCCTAAAACAGCAGGAAAATGAAAAACTGTTTTTT. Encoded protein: CASSLKQQENEKLFF.

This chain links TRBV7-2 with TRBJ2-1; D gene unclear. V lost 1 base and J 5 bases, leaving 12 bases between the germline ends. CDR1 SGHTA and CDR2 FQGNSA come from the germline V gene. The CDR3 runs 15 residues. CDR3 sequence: CASSLVLGSNNEQFF. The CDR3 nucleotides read TGTGCCAGCAGCTTAGTTCTTGGGTCCAACAATGAGCAGTTCTTC.

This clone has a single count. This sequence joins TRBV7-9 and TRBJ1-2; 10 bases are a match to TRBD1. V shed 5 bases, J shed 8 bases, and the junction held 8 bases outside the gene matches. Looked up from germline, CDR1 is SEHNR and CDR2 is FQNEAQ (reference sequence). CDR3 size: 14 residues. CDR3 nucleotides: TGTGCCAGCAGCCAAGTTGGGACAGGGGAAGGCTACACCTTC. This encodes CASSQVGTGEGYTF. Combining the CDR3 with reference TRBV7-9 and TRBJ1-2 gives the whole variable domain DTGVSQNPRHKITKRGQNVTFRCDPISEHNRLYWYRQTLGQGPEFLTYFQNEAQLEKSRLLSDRFSAERPKGSFSTLEIQRTEQGDSAMYLCASSQVGTGEGYTFGSGTRLTVV.

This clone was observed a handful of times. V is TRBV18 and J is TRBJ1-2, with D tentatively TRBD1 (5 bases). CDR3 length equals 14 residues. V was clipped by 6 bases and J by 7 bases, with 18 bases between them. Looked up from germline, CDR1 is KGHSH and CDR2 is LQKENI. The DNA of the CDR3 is TGTGCCAGCTCCCCAATGACAGTTAATTCTGGCTACACCTTC. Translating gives CASSPMTVNSGYTF.

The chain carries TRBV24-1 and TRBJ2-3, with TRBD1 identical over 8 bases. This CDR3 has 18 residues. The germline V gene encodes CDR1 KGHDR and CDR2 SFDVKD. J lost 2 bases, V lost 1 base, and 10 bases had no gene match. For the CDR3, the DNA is TGTGCCACCAGTGATTTAGGGTCGGGACAGGACTACACAGATACGCAGTATTTT. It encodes CATSDLGSGQDYTDTQYF.

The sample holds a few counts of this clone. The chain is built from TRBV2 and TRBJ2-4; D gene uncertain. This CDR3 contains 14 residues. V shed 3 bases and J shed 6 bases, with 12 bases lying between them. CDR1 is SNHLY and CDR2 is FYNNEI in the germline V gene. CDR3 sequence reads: CASSELGRGNIQYF. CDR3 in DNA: TGTGCCAGCAGTGAGTTGGGAAGAGGAAACATTCAGTACTTC.

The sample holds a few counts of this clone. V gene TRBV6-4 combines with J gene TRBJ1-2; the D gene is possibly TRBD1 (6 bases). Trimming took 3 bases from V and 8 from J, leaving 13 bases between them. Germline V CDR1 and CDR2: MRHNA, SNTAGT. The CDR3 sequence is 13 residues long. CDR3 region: CASSELQGRGYTF. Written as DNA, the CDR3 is TGTGCCAGCAGTGAACTACAGGGAAGGGGCTACACCTTC.